The clone carrying this T cell receptor beta chain was detected ten times or more. These data belong to a study of spatial heterogeneity in lung cancer. Study information: There were roughly 78 donors, all of them untreated patients with early-stage non-small cell lung cancer.

Time point: blood at routine non-recurrence follow-up after resection. Whole RNA was taken from tumor, nontumor lung or frozen PBMC; it was then sequenced unsorted. The CDR3 totals 15 residues. From germline, CDR1 is LNHDA and CDR2 SQIVND (reference sequence). The germline V and J ends were trimmed by 6 bases and 3 bases, with 15 bases remaining between them. Individual TCR cDNA molecules each bore their own unique molecular identifier. One entry per CDR3 protein results from TCRdb running MiXCR on the 5' RACE reads. The sample has roughly 110,000 distinct CDR3 sequences, roughly a tenth seen once. The chain has TRBV19 and TRBJ1-5, with D possibly matching TRBD1 (6 bases). The material was PBMCs, obtained at follow-up. The origin of this receptor is a female donor with early-stage non-small cell lung cancer. CDR3 residues: CASRQTGGVNQPQHF. In nucleotides, the CDR3 is TGTGCCAGTAGGCAGACAGGAGGTGTCAATCAGCCCCAGCATTTT.